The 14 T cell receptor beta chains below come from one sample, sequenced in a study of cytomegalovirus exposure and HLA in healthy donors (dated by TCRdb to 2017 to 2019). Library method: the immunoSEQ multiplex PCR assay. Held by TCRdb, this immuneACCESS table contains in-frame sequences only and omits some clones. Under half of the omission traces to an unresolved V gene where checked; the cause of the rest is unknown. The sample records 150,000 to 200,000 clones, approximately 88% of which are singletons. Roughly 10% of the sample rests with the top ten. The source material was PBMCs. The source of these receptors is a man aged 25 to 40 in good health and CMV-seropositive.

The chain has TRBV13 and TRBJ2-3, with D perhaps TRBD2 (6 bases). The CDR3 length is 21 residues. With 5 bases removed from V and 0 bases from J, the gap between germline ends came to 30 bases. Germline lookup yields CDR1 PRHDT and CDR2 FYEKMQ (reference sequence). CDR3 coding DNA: TGTGCCAGCAGCCCCATAGAGAAGGTTCGCGGGGCCGTCTCTAGCACAGATACGCAGTATTTT. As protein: CASSPIEKVRGAVSSTDTQYF.

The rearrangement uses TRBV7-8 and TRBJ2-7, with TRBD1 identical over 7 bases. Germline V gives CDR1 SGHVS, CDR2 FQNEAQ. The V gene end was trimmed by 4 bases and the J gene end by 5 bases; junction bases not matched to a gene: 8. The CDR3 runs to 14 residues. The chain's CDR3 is CASSWPGQTHEQYF. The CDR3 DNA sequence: TGTGCCAGCAGCTGGCCGGGACAGACCCACGAGCAGTACTTC.

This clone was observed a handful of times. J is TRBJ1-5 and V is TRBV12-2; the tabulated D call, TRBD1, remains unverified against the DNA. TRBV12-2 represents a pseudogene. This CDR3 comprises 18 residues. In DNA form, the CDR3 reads TGTGCAAGTCGCCCGAGACAGGGGACTATCAATAGCAATCAGCCCCAGCATTTT. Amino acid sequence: CASRPRQGTINSNQPQHF.

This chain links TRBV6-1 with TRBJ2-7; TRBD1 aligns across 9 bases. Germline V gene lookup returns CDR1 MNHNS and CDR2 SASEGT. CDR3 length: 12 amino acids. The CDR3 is CAGQGNSYEQYF. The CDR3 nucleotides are TGTGCGGGACAGGGCAACTCCTACGAGCAGTACTTC.

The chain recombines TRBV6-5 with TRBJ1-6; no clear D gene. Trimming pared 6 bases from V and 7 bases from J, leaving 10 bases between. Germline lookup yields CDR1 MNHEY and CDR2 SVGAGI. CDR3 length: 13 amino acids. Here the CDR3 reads CASSLERNSPLHF. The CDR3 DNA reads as TGTGCCAGCAGCCTTGAGAGAAATTCACCCCTCCACTTT.

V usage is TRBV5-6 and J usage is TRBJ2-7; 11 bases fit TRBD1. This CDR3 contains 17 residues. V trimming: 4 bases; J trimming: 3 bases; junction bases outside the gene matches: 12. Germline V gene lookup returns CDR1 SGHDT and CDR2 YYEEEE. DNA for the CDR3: TGTGCCAGCAGCACTTTTGTAGGACAGGGGGCGGGCTACGAGCAGTACTTC. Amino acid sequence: CASSTFVGQGAGYEQYF. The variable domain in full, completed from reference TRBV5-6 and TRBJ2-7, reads DAGVTQSPTHLIKTRGQQVTLRCSPKSGHDTVSWYQQALGQGPQFIFQYYEEEERQRGNFPDRFSGHQFPNYSSELNVNALLLGDSALYLCASSTFVGQGAGYEQYFGPGTRLTVT.

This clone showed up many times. CDR3 residues: CASSLGEPGQGHTEAFF. CDR3 DNA: TGTGCCAGCAGCTTAGGGGAGCCGGGACAGGGGCACACTGAAGCTTTCTTT. The chain couples TRBV11-3 to TRBJ1-1; 10 bases align to TRBD1. Looked up from germline, CDR1 is SGHNT and CDR2 is YENEEA. The CDR3 loop spans 17 amino acids. Trimming at V came to 1 base and at J to 3 bases, leaving 8 bases not matched to a gene.

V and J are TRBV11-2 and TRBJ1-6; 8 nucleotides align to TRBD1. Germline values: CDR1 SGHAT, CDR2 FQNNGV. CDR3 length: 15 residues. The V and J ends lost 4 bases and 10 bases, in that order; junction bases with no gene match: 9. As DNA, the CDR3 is TGTGCCAGCAGCTCCCTCAGGGGGCAAGGGTCACCCCTCCACTTT. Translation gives CASSSLRGQGSPLHF.

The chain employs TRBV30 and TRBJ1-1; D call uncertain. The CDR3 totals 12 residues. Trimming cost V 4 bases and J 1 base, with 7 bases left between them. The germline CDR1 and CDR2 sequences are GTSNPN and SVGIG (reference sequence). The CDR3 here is CAWNYWNTEAFF. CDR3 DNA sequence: TGTGCCTGGAACTACTGGAACACTGAAGCTTTCTTT.

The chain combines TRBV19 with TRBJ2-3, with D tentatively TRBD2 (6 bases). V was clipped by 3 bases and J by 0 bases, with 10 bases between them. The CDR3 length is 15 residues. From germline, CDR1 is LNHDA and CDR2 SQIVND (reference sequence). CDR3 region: CASSIQSGSTDTQYF. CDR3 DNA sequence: TGTGCCAGTAGTATCCAGAGCGGGAGCACAGATACGCAGTATTTT. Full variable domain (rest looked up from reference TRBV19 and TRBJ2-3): DGGITQSPKYLFRKEGQNVTLSCEQNLNHDAMYWYRQDPGQGLRLIYYSQIVNDFQKGDIAEGYSVSREKKESFPLTVTSAQKNPTAFYLCASSIQSGSTDTQYFGPGTRLTVL.

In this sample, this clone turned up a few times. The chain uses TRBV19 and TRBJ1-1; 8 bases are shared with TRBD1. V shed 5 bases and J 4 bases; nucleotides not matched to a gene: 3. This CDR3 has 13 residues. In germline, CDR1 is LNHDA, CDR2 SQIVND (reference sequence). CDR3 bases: TGTGCCAGTAGTGAACAGGGGGGCACTGAAGCTTTCTTT. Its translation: CASSEQGGTEAFF.

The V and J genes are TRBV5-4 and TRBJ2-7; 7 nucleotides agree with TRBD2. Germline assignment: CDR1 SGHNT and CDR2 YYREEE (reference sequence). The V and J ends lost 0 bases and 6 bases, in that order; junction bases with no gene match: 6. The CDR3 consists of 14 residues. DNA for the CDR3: TGTGCCAGCAGCTTGGATAGCGGGCCTGCCGAGCAGTACTTC. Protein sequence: CASSLDSGPAEQYF.

Written as DNA, the CDR3 is TGTGCCAGCAGTTACGGGGGGAAAGCTTTCTTT. Translated: CASSYGGKAFF. This chain links TRBV6-5 with TRBJ1-1, with a tentative D call TRBD1 (5 bases). Germline V gene sequence: CDR1 MNHEY, CDR2 SVGAGI. V was cut by 2 bases and J by 9 bases, with 7 bases left in between. This CDR3 has 11 residues.

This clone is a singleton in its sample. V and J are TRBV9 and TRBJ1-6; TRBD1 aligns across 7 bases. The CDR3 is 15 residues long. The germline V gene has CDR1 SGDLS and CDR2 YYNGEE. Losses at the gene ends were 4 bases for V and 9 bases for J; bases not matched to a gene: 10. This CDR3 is CASSRTPTGTSPLHF. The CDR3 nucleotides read TGTGCCAGCAGCAGGACCCCGACAGGGACTTCACCCCTCCACTTT.